These T cell receptor beta chains were read from a single sample in a study of T cells after yellow fever vaccination. TCRdb ran MiXCR on the 5' RACE reads and lists one entry per CDR3 protein. The repertoire holds hundreds of thousands of distinct CDR3 sequences, with 17% as singletons. The specimen comprised PBMCs, sampled roughly 5 days after the first yellow fever vaccination. The source is a man aged 18 to 29 who received the YFV17D yellow fever vaccine. Each CDR3 is given with its conserved first and last residue. The order of the fields is CDR3 DNA, CDR3 protein, J gene, V gene, clone size, D gene. A D gene is named only where the DNA matches it firmly. The size of a clone is reported for some rows only, either as once, few or many, or as a class for expanded clones.

CDR3 DNA: TGCGCCAGCAGCGTTTCAGGACAGGGACTTTTTCTACCACGCAATGAGCAGTTCTTC
CDR3 protein: CASSVSGQGLFLPRNEQFF
J gene: TRBJ2-1
V gene: TRBV5-1
clone size: -
D gene: TRBD1

CDR3 DNA: TGCGCCAGCAGCCTGCGGACTAGCGGGGGGGCGAATGAGCAGTTCTTC
CDR3 protein: CASSLRTSGGANEQFF
J gene: TRBJ2-1
V gene: TRBV4-1
clone size: few
D gene: TRBD2

CDR3 DNA: TGTGCCAGCAGAACCCGAGACGGATACGCTGAAGCTTTCTTT
CDR3 protein: CASRTRDGYAEAFF
J gene: TRBJ1-1
V gene: TRBV7-2
clone size: -
D gene: -

CDR3 DNA: TGTGCCAGCAGTTTAAACAGACTCGGAGAGACCCAGTACTTC
CDR3 protein: CASSLNRLGETQYF
J gene: TRBJ2-5
V gene: TRBV27
clone size: -
D gene: -

CDR3 DNA: TGTGCCAGCAGCTTAGCTAAGGGATACAATGAGCAGTTCTTC
CDR3 protein: CASSLAKGYNEQFF
J gene: TRBJ2-1
V gene: TRBV7-9
clone size: few
D gene: -

CDR3 DNA: TGTGCCAGCAGCTTAGTCGGCGGGGGGGATACGCAGTATTTT
CDR3 protein: CASSLVGGGDTQYF
J gene: TRBJ2-3
V gene: TRBV7-2
clone size: -
D gene: TRBD2

CDR3 DNA: TGTGCCAGCAGCCAAGAGGCAACAAAGACAGATACGCAGTATTTT
CDR3 protein: CASSQEATKTDTQYF
J gene: TRBJ2-3
V gene: TRBV3-1
clone size: many
D gene: -

CDR3 DNA: TGTGCCAGCAGCTATACAGGGGGCGAATATAACGAGCAGTACTTC
CDR3 protein: CASSYTGGEYNEQYF
J gene: TRBJ2-7
V gene: TRBV7-8
clone size: -
D gene: TRBD1

CDR3 DNA: TGTGCCAGCACCCACGGTTCCGGGGATACGCAGTATTTT
CDR3 protein: CASTHGSGDTQYF
J gene: TRBJ2-3
V gene: TRBV6-6
clone size: -
D gene: -

CDR3 DNA: TGTGCCAGCTCACCAAGGGCGGACGGATCCTACTATGGCTACACCTTC
CDR3 protein: CASSPRADGSYYGYTF
J gene: TRBJ1-2
V gene: TRBV18
clone size: few
D gene: -

CDR3 DNA: TGTGCCAGCACCACGTGGGGGCTTGGGGTCCCAGATACGCAGTATTTT
CDR3 protein: CASTTWGLGVPDTQYF
J gene: TRBJ2-3
V gene: TRBV7-2
clone size: -
D gene: -

CDR3 DNA: TGTGCCAGCAGCCCACTAATTGGGGTGCGTAATGAGCAGTTCTTC
CDR3 protein: CASSPLIGVRNEQFF
J gene: TRBJ2-1
V gene: TRBV11-2
clone size: few
D gene: -

CDR3 DNA: TGTGCCAGCAGTTTAATTTCCGGACGAACTGAAGCTTTCTTT
CDR3 protein: CASSLISGRTEAFF
J gene: TRBJ1-1
V gene: TRBV12-3/TRBV12-4
clone size: few
D gene: -

CDR3 DNA: TGTGCCAGCAGCGAAAGGGTCTCTGGAAACACCATATATTTT
CDR3 protein: CASSERVSGNTIYF
J gene: TRBJ1-3
V gene: TRBV7-2
clone size: -
D gene: -

CDR3 DNA: TGTGCCAGCAGCAAAGGGGCGAATGAGCAGTTCTTC
CDR3 protein: CASSKGANEQFF
J gene: TRBJ2-1
V gene: TRBV2
clone size: -
D gene: -

CDR3 DNA: TGTGCCAGCAGTGGACAGGAGGGGGCTTATGGCTACACCTTC
CDR3 protein: CASSGQEGAYGYTF
J gene: TRBJ1-2
V gene: TRBV6-1
clone size: -
D gene: TRBD1

CDR3 DNA: TGTGCCACCAGGGACGGAAAACGAGCGGCTAGCACAGATACGCAGTATTTT
CDR3 protein: CATRDGKRAASTDTQYF
J gene: TRBJ2-3
V gene: TRBV24-1
clone size: -
D gene: -

CDR3 DNA: TGTGCCAGCAGCCCCGAGGTCACTCAAGAGACCCAGTACTTC
CDR3 protein: CASSPEVTQETQYF
J gene: TRBJ2-5
V gene: TRBV5-4
clone size: few
D gene: -

CDR3 DNA: TGCGCCAGCAGTGAGTCGACGATTTACACTGAAGCTTTCTTT
CDR3 protein: CASSESTIYTEAFF
J gene: TRBJ1-1
V gene: TRBV10-2
clone size: -
D gene: -

CDR3 DNA: TGCGCCAGCAGCCAAGGGCTAGCGGGGTCCTACGAGCAGTACTTC
CDR3 protein: CASSQGLAGSYEQYF
J gene: TRBJ2-7
V gene: TRBV4-1
clone size: few
D gene: TRBD2

CDR3 DNA: TGCGCCAGCAGCCGGGGGGGCCCGCTAGCCAAAAACATTCAGTACTTC
CDR3 protein: CASSRGGPLAKNIQYF
J gene: TRBJ2-4
V gene: TRBV4-1
clone size: few
D gene: -

CDR3 DNA: TGTGCCAGCAGCTTAGGTGGGGCAAACCAAGAGACCCAGTACTTC
CDR3 protein: CASSLGGANQETQYF
J gene: TRBJ2-5
V gene: TRBV7-2
clone size: few
D gene: -

CDR3 DNA: TGTGCCAGCAGTCCAGGGACAGGCATTAACTATGGCTACACCTTC
CDR3 protein: CASSPGTGINYGYTF
J gene: TRBJ1-2
V gene: TRBV12-3/TRBV12-4
clone size: many
D gene: TRBD1

CDR3 DNA: TGTGCCAGCAGCCCTTCATTCAGCAATCAGCCCCAGCATTTT
CDR3 protein: CASSPSFSNQPQHF
J gene: TRBJ1-5
V gene: TRBV7-9
clone size: -
D gene: -

CDR3 DNA: TGTGCCAGCAGTATGAGGAAACTGTTTTTT
CDR3 protein: CASSMRKLFF
J gene: TRBJ1-4
V gene: TRBV6-1
clone size: -
D gene: -

CDR3 DNA: TGTGCCAGCAGTTTAGAGAGGGGGCGGGAGACCCAGTACTTC
CDR3 protein: CASSLERGRETQYF
J gene: TRBJ2-5
V gene: TRBV28
clone size: many
D gene: TRBD1

CDR3 DNA: TGTGCCAGCAGTGACTCAGGGGGCGCTGGGGCCAACGTCCTGACTTTC
CDR3 protein: CASSDSGGAGANVLTF
J gene: TRBJ2-6
V gene: TRBV6-4
clone size: -
D gene: TRBD1

CDR3 DNA: TGTGCCAGCCCCGGGGGGGTCTCCTACAATGAGCAGTTCTTC
CDR3 protein: CASPGGVSYNEQFF
J gene: TRBJ2-1
V gene: TRBV7-9
clone size: many
D gene: TRBD2

CDR3 DNA: TGTGCCAGCAGTGTACTAGCGGGGGGTGGAGATACGCAGTATTTT
CDR3 protein: CASSVLAGGGDTQYF
J gene: TRBJ2-3
V gene: TRBV6-4
clone size: many
D gene: TRBD2

CDR3 DNA: TGTGCCAGCAGGCCATGGCCGCGTGGCTACACCTTC
CDR3 protein: CASRPWPRGYTF
J gene: TRBJ1-2
V gene: TRBV2
clone size: few
D gene: -

CDR3 DNA: TGTGCCAGCAGCTTTTCACGGGATAATGAAAAACTGTTTTTT
CDR3 protein: CASSFSRDNEKLFF
J gene: TRBJ1-4
V gene: TRBV7-6
clone size: few
D gene: -

CDR3 DNA: TGCGCCAGCAGTGAAGGGACATGGGGGACCCACGAGCAGTACTTC
CDR3 protein: CASSEGTWGTHEQYF
J gene: TRBJ2-7
V gene: TRBV10-1
clone size: -
D gene: -

CDR3 DNA: TGTGCCAGCAGCCCCCAGGTTAACACCGGGGAGCTGTTTTTT
CDR3 protein: CASSPQVNTGELFF
J gene: TRBJ2-2
V gene: TRBV3-1
clone size: few
D gene: -

CDR3 DNA: TGTGCCAGCAGTTTGACTAGCGGGGGTTACAATGAGCAGTTCTTC
CDR3 protein: CASSLTSGGYNEQFF
J gene: TRBJ2-1
V gene: TRBV7-3
clone size: many
D gene: TRBD2

CDR3 DNA: TGTGCCATCACCAATCGGCGGGCGGGTAACTATGGCTACACCTTC
CDR3 protein: CAITNRRAGNYGYTF
J gene: TRBJ1-2
V gene: TRBV12-3/TRBV12-4
clone size: few
D gene: -

CDR3 DNA: TGTGCCAGCAGCTTGGCCGGGACAATCCCCTACGAGCAGTACTTC
CDR3 protein: CASSLAGTIPYEQYF
J gene: TRBJ2-7
V gene: TRBV5-6
clone size: few
D gene: -

CDR3 DNA: TGTGCCAGCAGCCAGACAGAGATCTACGAGCAGTACTTC
CDR3 protein: CASSQTEIYEQYF
J gene: TRBJ2-7
V gene: TRBV7-6
clone size: -
D gene: -

CDR3 DNA: TGTGCCAGCAGCCCCAACAGGGGGCCGACCACAGATACGCAGTATTTT
CDR3 protein: CASSPNRGPTTDTQYF
J gene: TRBJ2-3
V gene: TRBV6-1
clone size: -
D gene: TRBD1

CDR3 DNA: TGTGCCAGCAGAACGGACACGAATGAGCAGTTCTTC
CDR3 protein: CASRTDTNEQFF
J gene: TRBJ2-1
V gene: TRBV11-2
clone size: -
D gene: -

CDR3 DNA: TGTGCCAGCAGCCAAGTCGCCCTCTCGGTGGAGCAGTTCTTC
CDR3 protein: CASSQVALSVEQFF
J gene: TRBJ2-1
V gene: TRBV4-2
clone size: few
D gene: -